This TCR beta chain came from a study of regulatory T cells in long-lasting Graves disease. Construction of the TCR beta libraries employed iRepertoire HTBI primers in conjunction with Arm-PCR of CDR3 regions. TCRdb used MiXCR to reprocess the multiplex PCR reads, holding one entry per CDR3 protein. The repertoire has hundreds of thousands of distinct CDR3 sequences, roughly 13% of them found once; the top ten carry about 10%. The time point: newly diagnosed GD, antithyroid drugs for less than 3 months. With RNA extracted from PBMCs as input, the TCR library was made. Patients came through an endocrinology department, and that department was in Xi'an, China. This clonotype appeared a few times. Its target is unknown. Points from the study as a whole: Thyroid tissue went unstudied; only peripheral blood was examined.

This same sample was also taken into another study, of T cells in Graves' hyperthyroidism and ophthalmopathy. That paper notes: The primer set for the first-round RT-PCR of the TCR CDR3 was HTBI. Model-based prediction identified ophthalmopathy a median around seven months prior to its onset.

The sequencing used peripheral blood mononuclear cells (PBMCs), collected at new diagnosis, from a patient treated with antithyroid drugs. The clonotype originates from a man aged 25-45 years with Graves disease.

CDR3: CSAGPGQGTGELFF. CDR3 nucleotides: TGCAGTGCTGGACCGGGACAGGGGACCGGGGAGCTGTTTTTT. The chain is built from TRBV20-1 and TRBJ2-2, with TRBD1 matching over 10 bases. The CDR3 length is 14 residues. The trim removed 5 bases at V and 5 bases at J, leaving 5 bases unmatched. Per germline, CDR1 DFQATT and CDR2 SNEGSKA (reference sequence).